These 18 T cell receptor beta chains were sequenced from one sample in a study of beta chain features in type 1 diabetes. Sequencing targeted expressed TCRB transcripts, as all isolated RNA had been reverse transcribed. Method: immunoSEQ multiplex PCR; TCRdb's copy keeps in-frame clones and lacks some. This table has more than 120,000 clones, about 10% appearing once. The sample was naive CD4+ T cells from blood. These receptors originate from a young man in good health.

This clone was detected a few times. The chain recombines TRBV18 with TRBJ2-7, with 7 bases fitting TRBD2. Germline V gene lookup returns CDR1 KGHSH and CDR2 LQKENI. J gave up 7 bases and V 3 bases, and 9 bases lay outside the gene matches. The CDR3 spans 14 residues. CDR3 DNA sequence: TGTGCCAGCTCACCCCCTCTGGGAGGGCCGGAGCAGTACTTC. Encoded protein: CASSPPLGGPEQYF.

This chain uses TRBV30 with TRBJ2-7; D gene uncertain. The CDR3 has 15 residues. The V gene lost 0 bases and the J gene lost 2 bases, with 14 bases spanning the gap. The germline V gene encodes CDR1 GTSNPN and CDR2 SVGIG (reference sequence). The CDR3 loop is CAWSVANLGTYEQYF. CDR3 nucleotide sequence: TGTGCCTGGAGTGTCGCAAACTTGGGCACCTACGAGCAGTACTTC.

V and J are TRBV5-1 and TRBJ1-5; 10 positions match TRBD1. CDR3 size: 16 residues. Germline values: CDR1 SGHRS, CDR2 YFSETQ. Trimming at V came to 0 bases and at J to 2 bases, leaving 2 bases not matched to a gene. The CDR3 spells CASSLGGTGGNQPQHF. The CDR3 DNA follows: TGCGCCAGCAGCTTGGGGGGGACAGGGGGCAATCAGCCCCAGCATTTT.

The chain couples TRBV5-6 to TRBJ2-6; 7 bases agree with TRBD1. The J segment lost 0 bases and the V segment lost 5 bases, leaving 8 bases of the junction unmatched. Germline assignment: CDR1 SGHDT and CDR2 YYEEEE. The CDR3 covers 17 residues. CDR3 sequence: CASRRGQASSGANVLTF. The CDR3 region has the DNA TGTGCCAGCAGGCGCGGACAGGCGAGCTCTGGGGCCAACGTCCTGACTTTC.

This clone was seen a handful of times. The V gene is TRBV6-5, the J gene TRBJ2-5; TRBD1 matches 11 bases. TRBJ2-7 matches the DNA end more closely, so the J call is doubtful. The germline V gene has CDR1 MNHEY and CDR2 SVGAGI. The CDR3 consists of 16 residues. The CDR3 reads CASSYGPGQGVYEQYF. CDR3 nucleotides: TGTGCCAGCAGTTACGGGCCGGGACAGGGGGTTTACGAGCAGTACTTC.

The chain links TRBV18 to TRBJ2-7, with D maybe TRBD1 (6 bases). The CDR3 totals 14 residues. V lost 6 bases, J lost 0 bases, and 12 bases lay in between. CDR1 and CDR2 (germline): KGHSH, LQKENI. The CDR3 protein is CASSPWDISYEQYF. In DNA form, the CDR3 reads TGTGCCAGCTCCCCTTGGGACATCTCCTACGAGCAGTACTTC.

The sample holds a few counts of this clone. This chain connects TRBV6-5 to TRBJ2-7, with TRBD2 matching over 9 bases. Germline loops: CDR1 MNHEY, CDR2 SVGAGI. The length of the CDR3 is 15 residues. Trimming cost V 6 bases and J 3 bases; bases outside gene matches: 9. For the CDR3, the DNA is TGTGCCAGCAGGCCATCTCTAGCGGGGCACTACGAGCAGTACTTC. Its protein product is CASRPSLAGHYEQYF.

This clone was counted between two and nine times. The chain has TRBV18 and TRBJ2-5; no reliable D call. Germline V gene sequence: CDR1 KGHSH, CDR2 LQKENI. This CDR3 comprises 13 residues. V shed 0 bases and J shed 3 bases, with 5 bases lying between them. This chain's CDR3 is CASSPPREETQYF. DNA of the CDR3: TGTGCCAGCTCACCACCACGGGAAGAGACCCAGTACTTC.

The chain links TRBV9 to TRBJ2-7; a weak D match, TRBD1 (6 bases). V lost 0 bases and J 4 bases, leaving 17 bases between the germline ends. CDR1 and CDR2 (germline): SGDLS, YYNGEE. The length of the CDR3 is 16 residues. DNA for the CDR3: TGTGCCAGCAGCGTAGTCGGCACAGGGAATTGGTACGAGCAGTACTTC. Protein product: CASSVVGTGNWYEQYF.

V usage is TRBV30 and J usage is TRBJ1-5; D ambiguous. In germline, CDR1 is GTSNPN, CDR2 SVGIG (reference sequence). This CDR3 is 17 amino acids long. The V and J ends lost 2 bases and 4 bases respectively, with 21 bases between them. The CDR3 reads CAWSLGSTSTINQPQHF. In DNA form, the CDR3 reads TGTGCCTGGAGTCTCGGATCGACATCAACCATAAATCAGCCCCAGCATTTT.

There are a few counts of this clone. This chain uses TRBV5-4 with TRBJ2-1; 15 bases are a match to TRBD2. The V gene end was trimmed by 3 bases and the J gene end by 4 bases; junction bases not matched to a gene: 2. CDR1 is SGHNT and CDR2 is YYREEE in the germline V gene (reference sequence). This CDR3 is built from 16 residues. The CDR3 nucleotides are TGTGCCAGCAGCTCCGGACTAGCGGGGGGGTACAATGAGCAGTTCTTC. Protein sequence: CASSSGLAGGYNEQFF. Based on the CDR3 plus reference TRBV5-4 and TRBJ2-1, the full variable domain is ETGVTQSPTHLIKTRGQQVTLRCSSQSGHNTVSWYQQALGQGPQFIFQYYREEENGRGNFPPRFSGLQFPNYSSELNVNALELDDSALYLCASSSGLAGGYNEQFFGPGTRLTVL.

This clone was found a few times. The rearrangement uses TRBV5-1 and TRBJ2-2; D is unclear. There are 13 residues in the CDR3. CDR1 is SGHRS, CDR2 YFSETQ, per germline. Trimming took 3 bases from V and 6 from J, leaving 9 bases between them. The DNA for the CDR3 is TGCGCCAGCAGCTCTCGGGTGGCCGGGGAGCTGTTTTTT. It specifies CASSSRVAGELFF.

This clone was picked up a small number of times. The rearrangement joins TRBV11-2 to TRBJ2-2; unclear D gene. The length of the CDR3 is 14 residues. CDR1 and CDR2 from the germline V gene are SGHAT and FQNNGV. The germline V and J ends were trimmed by 0 bases and 8 bases, with 10 bases remaining between them. This CDR3 is CASSLERKTGELFF. The CDR3 DNA reads TGTGCCAGCAGCTTAGAGCGGAAAACGGGGGAGCTGTTTTTT. Complete variable domain (other parts from reference TRBV11-2 and TRBJ2-2): EAGVAQSPRYKIIEKRQSVAFWCNPISGHATLYWYQQILGQGPKLLIQFQNNGVVDDSQLPKDRFSAERLKGVDSTLKIQPAKLEDSAVYLCASSLERKTGELFFGEGSRLTVL.

This clone was seen ten or more times. The chain recombines TRBV18 with TRBJ2-3; no clear D. Germline CDR1 is KGHSH and CDR2 is LQKENI. CDR3 length: 15 amino acids. V was pared by 2 bases and J by 4 bases, with 13 bases between. The CDR3 nucleotides read TGTGCCAGCTCACCAGCGGATCCCGGCGCAGATACGCAGTATTTT. Protein product: CASSPADPGADTQYF.

This chain connects TRBV21-1 to TRBJ2-1; TRBD1 is the table's D call, not checked against the DNA. TRBV21-1 is noted as a pseudogene. This CDR3 comprises 13 residues. CDR3 DNA: TGTGCCAGCAGCAAACCCCAAAAAAATGAGCAGTTCTTC. It is translated as CASSKPQKNEQFF.

The chain employs TRBV7-3 and TRBJ2-1, with unresolved D. Germline lookup yields CDR1 SGHTA and CDR2 FQGTGA. V was shortened by 5 bases and J by 7 bases, with 6 bases between the two germline ends. The CDR3 extends over 11 amino acids. CDR3 region: CASSLDNEQFF. The CDR3 DNA sequence: TGTGCCAGCAGCCTAGATAATGAGCAGTTCTTC.

This clone occurred a few times. The V and J genes are TRBV2 and TRBJ2-3; no reliable D call. Germline values: CDR1 SNHLY, CDR2 FYNNEI. V was trimmed by 7 bases and J by 0 bases, leaving 14 bases between them. The CDR3 is 15 amino acids. CDR3 sequence: CASNPSSASTDTQYF. The CDR3, as DNA: TGTGCCAGCAACCCCTCTAGTGCTAGCACAGATACGCAGTATTTT.

The table lists this clone with a few counts. This sequence joins TRBV7-9 and TRBJ2-3, with 7 bases aligning to TRBD1. The V gene's germline CDR1 is SEHNR and CDR2 FQNEAQ (reference sequence). Germline trimming cut 11 bases from V and 4 bases from J; bases unmatched to any gene: 6. The CDR3 sequence is 12 residues long. The CDR3 sequence is CAGRQGSDTQYF. The CDR3 DNA reads TGTGCCGGAAGACAGGGCTCAGATACGCAGTATTTT.